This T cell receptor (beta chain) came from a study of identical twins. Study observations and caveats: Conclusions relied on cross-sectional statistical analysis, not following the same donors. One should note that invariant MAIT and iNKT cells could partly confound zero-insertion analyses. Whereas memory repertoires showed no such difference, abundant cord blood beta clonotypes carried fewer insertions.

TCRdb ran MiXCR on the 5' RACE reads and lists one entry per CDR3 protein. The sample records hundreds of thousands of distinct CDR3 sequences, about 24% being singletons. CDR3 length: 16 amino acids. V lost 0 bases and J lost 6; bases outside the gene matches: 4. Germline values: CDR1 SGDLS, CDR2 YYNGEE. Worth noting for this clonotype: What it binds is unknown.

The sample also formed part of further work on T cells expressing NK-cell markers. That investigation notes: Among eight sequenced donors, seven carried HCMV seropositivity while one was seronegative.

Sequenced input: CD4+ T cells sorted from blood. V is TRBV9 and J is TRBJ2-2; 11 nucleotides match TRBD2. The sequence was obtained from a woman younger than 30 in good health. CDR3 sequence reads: CASSVVAGGPSGELFF. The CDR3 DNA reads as TGTGCCAGCAGCGTAGTAGCGGGGGGGCCGTCCGGGGAGCTGTTTTTT.